This T cell receptor (beta chain) came from a study of blood T cell repertoires in COVID-19. The method was immunoSEQ multiplex PCR; TCRdb's version includes in-frame clones alone and lacks a portion of them. The data show more than 150,000 clones, roughly nine tenths seen once. V lost 1 base to trimming and J lost 8 bases, with 8 bases between them. Germline CDR1 reads SEHNR; CDR2 reads FQNEAQ (reference sequence). The CDR3 totals 12 residues. This TCR came from a woman aged 40-49 years with acute or convalescent COVID-19. Sequenced sample: peripheral blood. The chain couples TRBV7-9 to TRBJ1-2; D possibly corresponds to TRBD1 (5 bases). Here the CDR3 DNA reads TGTGCCAGCAGCTTAGGCCAGGGCGGCTACACCTTC. Encoded protein: CASSLGQGGYTF.